The TCR beta chain under discussion was sequenced for a study of cytomegalovirus exposure and HLA in healthy donors. Regarding the study as a whole: According to a later analysis, TCR clusters from the first cohort tended to co-occur in the approximately 130 validation repertoires. In vitro, a few CMV-associated chains proved specific for CMV antigens. Fewer than 200 TCR beta chains were listed as cytomegalovirus-associated.

Sequenced by immunoSEQ multiplex PCR; TCRdb stores in-frame clones only, minus some. There are about 73,000 clones in the sample; 85% to 95% occur only once, and approximately 3.4% lies in the top ten. Germline V gene data show CDR1 as LNHDA and CDR2 as SQIVND (reference sequence). V was pared by 6 bases and J by 6 bases, with 20 bases between. The CDR3 extends over 15 amino acids. The table lists this clone with a few counts. The target antigen is unknown. The TCR was taken from a young man in good health and CMV-seronegative. The sequencing sample was made of PBMCs. The chain is built from TRBV19 and TRBJ1-1; possibly TRBD1 for D (6 bases). For the CDR3, the DNA is TGTGCCAGTAGGCAGGGGTCGACAGTAGGCCCTGAAGCTTTCTTT. Amino acids: CASRQGSTVGPEAFF.